This TCR beta chain stems from a study of blood T cell repertoires in COVID-19. Clones were sequenced by immunoSEQ multiplex PCR, and TCRdb holds only the in-frame ones, with some missing. The repertoire holds approximately 90,000 clones, with 65% to 80% as singletons. This clone was recorded a few times. At the DNA level, this CDR3 is encoded by other sequences in the same sample as well. CDR3 length: 14 amino acids. CDR1 is LGHDT and CDR2 is YNNKEL in the germline V gene (reference sequence). Deletions cut 1 base from V and 0 bases from J, with 6 bases between. The sample consisted of peripheral blood. J is TRBJ1-1 and V is TRBV3-1 (or the pseudogene TRBV3-2); the D is unclear. The receptor was isolated from a human donor in a cohort sampled during active COVID-19. CDR3 bases: TGTGCCAGCAGCCAAGCCGTTATGAACACTGAAGCTTTCTTT. It specifies CASSQAVMNTEAFF.